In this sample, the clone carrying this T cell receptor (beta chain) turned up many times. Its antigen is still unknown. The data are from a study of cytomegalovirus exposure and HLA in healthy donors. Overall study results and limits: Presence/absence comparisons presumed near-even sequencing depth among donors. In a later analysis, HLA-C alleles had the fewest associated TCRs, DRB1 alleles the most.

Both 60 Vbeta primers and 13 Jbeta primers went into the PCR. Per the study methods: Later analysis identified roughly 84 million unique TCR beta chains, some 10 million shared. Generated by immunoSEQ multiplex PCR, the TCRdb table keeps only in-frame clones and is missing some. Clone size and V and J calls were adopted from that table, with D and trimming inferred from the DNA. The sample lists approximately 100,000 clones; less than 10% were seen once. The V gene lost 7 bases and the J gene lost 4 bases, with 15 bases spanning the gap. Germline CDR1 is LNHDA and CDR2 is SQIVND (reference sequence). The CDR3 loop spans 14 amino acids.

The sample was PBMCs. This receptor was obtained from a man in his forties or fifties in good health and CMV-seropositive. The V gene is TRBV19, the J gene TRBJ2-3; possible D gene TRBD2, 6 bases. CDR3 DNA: TGTGCCAGTAACCGAGCGGGTTGGGCAGATACGCAGTATTTT. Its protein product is CASNRAGWADTQYF.